Here is one T cell receptor beta chain with its context. It has no known antigen specificity. No qualities accompany the bases; no much larger clone lies one base away. Genomic DNA was used as template for profiling of TCR beta VDJ combinations and CDR3 sequences. TCR repertoire sequencing was run on an Illumina HiSeq 2000. The authors' analysis ran thus. Repertoires were assessed using TRBV/TRBJ rearrangement plots, CDR3 size and DJ length profiles, and Simpson's diversity index. The most abundant DNA sequence in the deep sequencing data was defined as the immunodominant clone. CDR3 amino acid sequences were checked for sharing across subjects and were also compared against the VDJdb database and published repertoires. Clones were called with MiXCR by TCRdb after fastp trimmed the public reads at Q25, and only in-frame beta chains were retained. All rows with the same CDR3 protein become a single entry with the most common DNA and genes. These V and J calls rely on TCRdb rather than the paper's analysis. Counted in this sample were about 98,000 distinct CDR3 sequences; roughly two thirds of them appeared once. Of the sample, 65% is held by the ten largest clones.

This sample was taken from a study of CD8+CD57+ T cells in acquired aplastic anemia (dated by TCRdb to 2016 to 2019). Regarding the study in general: Extracted DNA from sorted CD4+ and CD8+ cells averaged around 3.2 ug, ranging from 0.2 to 27.4 ug. CD8+CD57+ expansion was defined as frequency above the mean frequency observed in healthy subjects. Here is what the overall study found, with its caveats: Between patients and healthy controls, no significant difference in CD8+ Simpson's diversity was found (P=0.060). Around 30 CD8+ CDR3 sequences were shared between patients and controls but appeared highly expressed in patients and within their immunodominant clones.

Patients chosen for sequencing had shown expansion of CD8+CD57+ cells by flow cytometry. Severe acquired aplastic anemia was diagnosed in all patients according to International Study of Aplastic Anemia and Agranulocytosis and Camitta criteria. At the time blood was sampled, none of the patients had received any therapy. TCR repertoires of sorted CD4+ and CD8+ blood T cells from severe aplastic anemia patients and healthy subjects were deep-sequenced in the study. Patients were enrolled in the USA under clinicaltrials.gov protocols 00001620, 01623167, 00001397, 00071045, 00081523 and 00961064. Ficoll-Paque density gradient centrifugation was used to isolate peripheral blood mononuclear cells. CD4+ and CD8+ T cells were sorted by FACS or magnetic beads before DNA extraction. This sequence originates from a human donor with aplastic anemia. Sequencing was done on a sample of sorted CD4+, CD8+, or CD8+CD57+ T cells (not recorded which) from PBMCs.

The CDR3 region: CASSRTGNYGYTF. The DNA sequence is given as TGTGCCAGCAGCCGGACAGGAAACTATGGCTACACCTTC. The V and J genes are TRBV7-8 and TRBJ1-2, with TRBD1 identical over 7 junction bases. CDR1 and CDR2, looked up from the germline V gene, are SGHVS and FQNEAQ. At the junction V is shortened by 5 bases and J by 2 bases; bases outside the gene matches: 2. The CDR3 has 13 amino acids, counting the end cysteine and phenylalanine. CDR3 DNA only is kept here, 39 bases in frame from base 1.